The rows below give T cell receptor beta chains drawn from one sample of a study of cytomegalovirus exposure and HLA in healthy donors. Assay used: immunoSEQ multiplex PCR; TCRdb lists only in-frame clones, some missing. The table lists about 150,000 clones, 70% to 80% of them singletons. The sequencing sample was made of PBMCs. These receptors originate from a middle-aged man in good health and CMV-seropositive. The CDR3 runs from the conserved cysteine through the conserved F or W. A D gene is named only where the DNA matches it firmly. A row's size may be missing; if present it is once, few, many or a size class.

clone_size d_call j_call v_call cdr3_aa cdr3_nt
- - TRBJ1-1 TRBV6-5 CASRRGVRGFTEAFF TGTGCCAGCAGGAGGGGCGTCAGGGGTTTCACTGAAGCTTTCTTT
- TRBD2 TRBJ2-7 TRBV10-2 CASSLTSGSILYEQYF TGCGCCAGCAGTTTGACTAGCGGGAGTATTTTGTACGAGCAGTACTTC
- - TRBJ2-3 TRBV28 CASSFGRQPTDTQYF TGTGCCAGCAGTTTCGGCAGGCAACCCACAGATACGCAGTATTTT
- - TRBJ2-7 TRBV9 CASSVTSTSYEQYF TGTGCCAGCAGCGTAACTTCCACCTCCTACGAGCAGTACTTC
- TRBD2 TRBJ2-1 TRBV25-1 CASSGTTSGPYNEQFF TGTGCCAGCAGTGGGACCACTAGCGGACCCTACAATGAGCAGTTCTTC
- TRBD1 TRBJ2-7 TRBV7-9 CASSPSPGTGTKSYEQYF TGTGCCAGCAGCCCCAGTCCCGGGACAGGTACCAAATCCTACGAGCAGTACTTC
- - TRBJ1-1 TRBV23-1 CASKNGVRTEAFF TGCGCCAGCAAAAACGGGGTCAGGACTGAAGCTTTCTTT
- - TRBJ2-7 TRBV9 CASSSTNYEQYF TGTGCCAGCAGCTCAACAAACTACGAGCAGTACTTC
- - TRBJ1-4 TRBV30 CAWMVKQGNEKLFF TGTGCCTGGATGGTTAAACAGGGTAATGAAAAACTGTTTTTT
once - TRBJ2-6 TRBV6-1 CASSTQSSGANVLTF TGTGCCAGCAGTACACAGAGCTCTGGGGCCAACGTCCTGACTTTC
- TRBD1 TRBJ1-2 TRBV6-5 CASRTGQGYYGYTF TGTGCCAGCAGAACGGGACAGGGATACTATGGCTACACCTTC
- TRBD1 TRBJ1-6 TRBV5-4 CASSLSSGGDSPLHF TGTGCCAGCAGCTTGAGCTCAGGGGGCGATTCACCCCTCCACTTT
- - TRBJ1-6 TRBV5-1 CASSLGLPRHSPLHF TGCGCCAGCAGCTTGGGACTCCCGCGGCACTCACCCCTCCACTTT
- TRBD1 TRBJ2-1 TRBV30 CASDRGQYNEQFF TGTGCCTCCGACAGGGGGCAATACAATGAGCAGTTCTTC
- - TRBJ2-7 TRBV19 CASSPWTSGSYEQYF TGTGCCAGTAGTCCTTGGACTTCCGGCTCCTACGAGCAGTACTTC
- TRBD1 TRBJ2-4 TRBV27 CASSSDRGNIQYF TGTGCCAGCAGTTCGGACAGGGGGAACATTCAGTACTTC
- - TRBJ2-1 TRBV10-3 CAISEPKQGNEQFF TGTGCCATCAGTGAGCCAAAGCAGGGGAATGAGCAGTTCTTC
- TRBD2 TRBJ2-7 TRBV10-1 CASRTSGTVGLAGLYEQYF TGCGCCAGCAGAACCTCCGGGACAGTCGGACTAGCGGGCCTCTACGAGCAGTACTTC
- TRBD2 TRBJ2-1 TRBV28 CASSSLGREGHVFF TGTGCCAGCAGTTCCCTTGGGCGGGAGGGCCACGTGTTCTTC
- - TRBJ2-7 TRBV5-4 CASSGGAGEGEQYF TGTGCCAGCAGCGGCGGGGCCGGAGAGGGCGAGCAGTACTTC
- - TRBJ1-5 TRBV21-1 CASSKPGQPHQPQHF TGTGCCAGCAGCAAACCCGGACAGCCCCATCAGCCCCAGCATTTT
- - TRBJ2-5 TRBV7-5 CARSYRKLAETQYF TGTGCCAGAAGCTATCGGAAACTAGCAGAGACCCAGTACTTC
- - TRBJ2-7 TRBV10-2 CATLMSSYEQYF TGCGCCACTCTCATGAGCTCCTACGAGCAGTACTTC
- - TRBJ1-1 TRBV2 CAINRYEAFF TGTGCCATAAACAGGTATGAAGCTTTCTTT
- TRBD1 TRBJ1-1 TRBV10-3 CAISAQDRGQTEAFF TGTGCCATCAGTGCCCAGGACAGGGGGCAGACTGAAGCTTTCTTT
once - TRBJ2-7 TRBV6-1 CATPSRAGIYEQYF TGTGCCACCCCTTCACGCGCGGGGATCTACGAGCAGTACTTC
- TRBD1 TRBJ2-3 TRBV6-5 CASFPGQGLADTQYF TGTGCCAGCTTCCCGGGACAGGGTTTAGCGGATACGCAGTATTTT
once - TRBJ2-1 TRBV7-7 CASSLDRGNEQFF TGTGCTAGCAGCTTAGATAGGGGGAATGAGCAGTTCTTC
- - TRBJ2-7 TRBV6-5 CASSYRQGLSYEQYF TGTGCCAGCAGTTACCGTCAGGGGCTCTCCTACGAGCAGTACTTC
once - TRBJ1-1 TRBV4-2 CASSQKDRRYLNTEAFF TGTGCCAGCAGCCAAAAGGACCGGAGGTACTTGAACACTGAAGCTTTCTTT
- - TRBJ2-2 TRBV2 CASSESVLTGELFF TGTGCCAGCAGTGAGTCGGTCCTCACCGGGGAGCTGTTTTTT
once TRBD2 TRBJ2-2 TRBV7-9 CASSRLAGNTGELFF TGTGCCAGCAGCCGACTAGCGGGGAACACCGGGGAGCTGTTTTTT
- TRBD1 TRBJ2-6 TRBV7-8 CASYDRAGANVLTF TGTGCCAGCTACGACAGGGCTGGGGCCAACGTCCTGACTTTC
- - TRBJ2-7 TRBV7-9 CASSLGAGAPEQYF TGTGCCAGCAGCTTAGGAGCGGGTGCCCCCGAGCAGTACTTC
- - TRBJ2-2 TRBV11-3 CASRAGDPNTGELFF TGTGCCAGCAGGGCGGGCGACCCGAACACCGGGGAGCTGTTTTTT
few - TRBJ2-1 TRBV5-1 CASSLEQAYNEQFF TGCGCCAGCAGCTTGGAGCAGGCCTACAATGAGCAGTTCTTC
few TRBD1 TRBJ1-5 TRBV28 CASSQYRDRGHQPQHF TGTGCCAGCAGTCAATACCGGGACAGGGGCCATCAGCCCCAGCATTTT
- TRBD2 TRBJ2-7 TRBV5-1 CASSPAGVPYEQYF TGCGCCAGCAGCCCGGCGGGGGTCCCCTACGAGCAGTACTTC
once - TRBJ1-2 TRBV6-1 CASSDGSYGYTF TGTGCCAGCAGTGATGGGAGCTATGGCTACACCTTC
- TRBD2 TRBJ2-4 TRBV6-1 CASSEALAGRMGIQYF TGTGCCAGCAGTGAAGCACTAGCGGGAAGGATGGGCATTCAGTACTTC
- - TRBJ1-2 TRBV28 CASSWPIRVKNGYTF TGTGCCAGCAGTTGGCCTATACGGGTTAAAAATGGCTACACCTTC
- - TRBJ2-3 TRBV5-1 CASSPDLTGEGTQYF TGCGCCAGCAGCCCCGACCTGACGGGAGAGGGTACGCAGTATTTT
few TRBD1 TRBJ2-2 TRBV5-1 CASSIRDRDFRGAVF TGCGCCAGCAGCATCCGGGACAGGGATTTCCGGGGAGCTGTTTTT
- TRBD1 TRBJ2-7 TRBV30 CAWGSNRGTEQYF TGTGCCTGGGGAAGCAACAGGGGAACCGAGCAGTACTTC
- TRBD1 TRBJ1-6 TRBV18 CASSPLTGGLGSPLHF TGTGCCAGCTCACCATTGACAGGGGGCCTAGGATCACCCCTCCACTTT
- TRBD1 TRBJ2-1 TRBV5-4 CASSSYRGSYNEQFF TGTGCCAGCAGCTCTTACAGGGGCTCCTACAATGAGCAGTTCTTC
- - TRBJ1-5 TRBV6-6 CASGRRGGNQPQHF TGTGCCAGCGGGCGACGGGGGGGCAATCAGCCCCAGCATTTT
few - TRBJ2-7 TRBV29-1 CSVEKRGQYEQYF TGCAGCGTTGAAAAAAGAGGGCAATACGAGCAGTACTTC